Following are 27 T cell receptor beta chains from one sample sequenced in a study of cytomegalovirus exposure and HLA in healthy donors. Primers: 60 Vbeta forward and 13 Jbeta reverse. This table comes from immunoSEQ multiplex PCR, and its TCRdb copy is limited to in-frame clones, with some not included. The sample records roughly 140,000 clones, approximately 85% being singletons. The sequencing sample was made of PBMCs. These receptors came from a woman aged 18-29 years in good health and CMV-seronegative.

This clone has more than one count but fewer than ten. The gene calls are TRBV5-1 and TRBJ2-1; 9 bases are shared with TRBD2. J gave up 3 bases and V 3 bases, and 4 bases lay outside the gene matches. Germline CDR1 is SGHRS and CDR2 is YFSETQ. This CDR3 is built from 15 residues. CDR3 nucleotides: TGCGCCAGCAGCTCGAGCGGGGGGCTCTACAATGAGCAGTTCTTC. It yields the protein CASSSSGGLYNEQFF.

The chain employs TRBV4-2 and TRBJ2-3, with 7 bases matching TRBD2. V was clipped by 5 bases and J by 5 bases; unmatched bases: 13. The CDR3 loop spans 16 amino acids. Germline assignment: CDR1 LGHNA and CDR2 YNFKEQ. The CDR3 here is CASSGGGRATGDTQYF. The CDR3 bases are TGTGCCAGCAGCGGGGGGGGGAGGGCCACGGGAGATACGCAGTATTTT.

The chain combines TRBV9 with TRBJ2-7; 10 positions agree with TRBD1. Germline loops: CDR1 SGDLS, CDR2 YYNGEE. The CDR3 is 15 amino acids. J was trimmed by 2 bases and V by 0 bases; bases with no gene match: 2. The CDR3 loop is CASSVGGTGAYEQYF. The CDR3 DNA reads as TGTGCCAGCAGCGTAGGGGGGACAGGGGCCTACGAGCAGTACTTC.

The chain employs TRBV29-1 and TRBJ2-1; 10 positions match TRBD2. Unmatched junction bases numbered 12, after V lost 3 bases and J lost 7 bases. The CDR3 has 16 residues. Germline V lookup: CDR1 SQVTM, CDR2 ANQGSEA. The CDR3 region is CSVDWLAGVRGNEQFF. DNA of the CDR3: TGCAGCGTTGATTGGCTAGCGGGAGTCAGAGGAAATGAGCAGTTCTTC.

J is TRBJ1-3 and V is TRBV9; 9 bases align to TRBD1. V was pared by 0 bases and J by 3 bases, with 10 bases of the junction left unmatched. CDR3 size: 18 residues. Germline CDR1 is SGDLS and CDR2 is YYNGEE. CDR3 sequence reads: CASSVAAIQGAGGNTIYF. In nucleotides, the CDR3 is TGTGCCAGCAGCGTAGCGGCGATACAGGGGGCTGGTGGAAACACCATATATTTT.

As to this clone: At one of its ends the junction is not consistent with the germline gene, which may arise from a read error. J is TRBJ2-7 and V is TRBV7-8; 10 bases line up with TRBD2. Germline CDR1 is SGHVS and CDR2 is FQNEAQ. The length of the CDR3 is 15 residues. CDR3 sequence: CASRKLAGGSHEQYF. Written as DNA, the CDR3 is TGTGCCAGCAGGAAGTTAGCGGGAGGCTCCCACGAGCAGTACTTC.

This clone is a singleton in its sample. This sequence joins TRBV9 and TRBJ2-5; 13 bases line up with TRBD2. The CDR3 is 16 amino acids. The germline V gene encodes CDR1 SGDLS and CDR2 YYNGEE. V shed 3 bases, J shed 5 bases, and the junction held 7 bases outside the gene matches. The CDR3 loop is CASSAGPGLAGETQYF. Here the CDR3 DNA reads TGTGCCAGCAGCGCCGGCCCGGGACTAGCGGGGGAGACCCAGTACTTC.

This chain joins TRBV7-9 and TRBJ2-7; 12 positions agree with TRBD1. The junction had 11 bases not matched to a gene; V was cut back by 4 bases and J by 1 base. The CDR3 has 18 amino acids. Germline lookup yields CDR1 SEHNR and CDR2 FQNEAQ (reference sequence). The DNA of the CDR3 is TGTGCCAGCAGCTCGCTACCGGGACAGGGGGCCGAGTCCTACGAGCAGTACTTC. This encodes CASSSLPGQGAESYEQYF.

This rearrangement joins TRBV4-3 to TRBJ1-3, with 9 bases fitting TRBD1. V lost 5 bases to trimming and J lost 2 bases; unmatched junction nucleotides: 7. Germline values: CDR1 LGHNA, CDR2 YSLEER. The CDR3 runs 16 residues. This CDR3 reads CASSWRQGGAGNTIYF. CDR3 nucleotide sequence: TGCGCCAGCAGCTGGCGACAGGGGGGTGCTGGAAACACCATATATTTT.

This clone was recorded only once. The chain recombines TRBV10-3 with TRBJ2-6, with a tentative D call TRBD1 (6 bases). This CDR3 is 14 amino acids long. Trimming cost V 6 bases and J 0 bases, with 6 bases left between them. CDR1 ENHRY and CDR2 SYGVKD come from the germline V gene. CDR3 nucleotide sequence: TGTGCCATCAGGACAGGCTCTGGGGCCAACGTCCTGACTTTC. Its protein product is CAIRTGSGANVLTF.

The rearrangement links TRBV7-2 to TRBJ2-1, with D perhaps matching TRBD1 (6 bases). CDR3 length: 15 amino acids. Deletions cut 1 base from V and 2 bases from J, with 9 bases between. Germline CDR1 SGHTA, CDR2 FQGNSA. Here the CDR3 reads CASSLDKGAYNEQFF. CDR3 nucleotide sequence: TGTGCCAGCAGCTTAGACAAGGGGGCCTACAATGAGCAGTTCTTC.

The J gene is TRBJ2-7, the V gene TRBV27, with TRBD2 as a possible D gene (7 bases). Trimming shortened V by 8 bases and J by 3 bases, and 17 bases separated the two germline ends. The CDR3 is 14 residues long. Germline lookup yields CDR1 MNHEY and CDR2 SMNVEV (reference sequence). The CDR3 sequence: CASGNRGALYEQYF. CDR3 in DNA: TGTGCCAGCGGCAACCGGGGGGCTCTCTACGAGCAGTACTTC.

This chain uses TRBV27 with TRBJ1-5; D is possibly TRBD1 (5 bases). The germline CDR1 and CDR2 sequences are MNHEY and SMNVEV (reference sequence). V was clipped by 5 bases and J by 2 bases, with 13 bases between them. The CDR3 runs 15 residues. CDR3 DNA: TGTGCCAGCAGTCTCCGAAAACAGGGCAATCAGCCCCAGCATTTT. Protein sequence: CASSLRKQGNQPQHF.

The CDR3 sequence is CASSRTVGEQFF. In nucleotides, the CDR3 is TGTGCCAGCAGTCGGACAGTCGGAGAGCAGTTCTTC. The V gene is TRBV2, the J gene TRBJ2-1; D may be TRBD1 (6 bases). Between the trimmed V and J ends, which lost 5 bases and 10 bases, there was a span of 12 bases. Germline V gives CDR1 SNHLY, CDR2 FYNNEI. This CDR3 comprises 12 residues.

This chain links TRBV5-1 with TRBJ1-2, with D hard to call. Germline CDR1 and CDR2: SGHRS and YFSETQ. Trimming left V 5 bases short and J 3 bases short, with 11 bases between. The CDR3 is 13 residues long. This CDR3 reads CASRITDDYGYTF. The CDR3 DNA follows: TGCGCCAGCAGAATTACAGACGACTATGGCTACACCTTC. The full variable domain, with the rest looked up from reference TRBV5-1 and TRBJ1-2, is KAGVTQTPRYLIKTRGQQVTLSCSPISGHRSVSWYQQTPGQGLQFLFEYFSETQRNKGNFPGRFSGRQFSNSRSEMNVSTLELGDSALYLCASRITDDYGYTFGSGTRLTVV.

The chain is built from TRBV9 and TRBJ2-5; TRBD2 matches 16 bases. The end of the DNA is better explained by TRBJ2-7, so the J call may be wrong. CDR3 size: 16 residues. CDR1 SGDLS and CDR2 YYNGEE come from the germline V gene. The CDR3 spells CASSLGLAGGPSEQYF. The CDR3 DNA follows: TGTGCCAGCAGCCTGGGACTAGCGGGAGGGCCCAGCGAGCAGTACTTC.

This clone occurred once. The CDR3 region has the DNA TGCGCCAGCGCTGCGGCAGGGGTATCCACTCTTTCGTGGACCGGGGAGCTGTTTTTT. As protein: CASAAAGVSTLSWTGELFF. This chain connects TRBV5-1 to TRBJ2-2, with a weak D call TRBD1 (6 bases). CDR3 length: 19 amino acids. Trimming left V 7 bases short and J 5 bases short, with 30 bases between. Germline CDR1 and CDR2: SGHRS and YFSETQ.

The chain has TRBV5-4 and TRBJ1-2, with unresolved D. This CDR3 region has 13 residues. V lost 4 bases to trimming and J lost 1 base, with 8 bases between them. Germline CDR1 SGHNT, CDR2 YYREEE (reference sequence). The CDR3 DNA reads as TGTGCCAGCAGCATAGACAATAACTATGGCTACACCTTC. It codes for CASSIDNNYGYTF.

The CDR3 nucleotides are TGTGCCAGCAGCCAAGCCCAGGTTCTAGCGGGAGTCGATGAGCAGTTCTTC. It codes for CASSQAQVLAGVDEQFF. V gene TRBV14 combines with J gene TRBJ2-1; 10 bases are a match to TRBD2. The CDR3 loop spans 17 amino acids. The junction had 11 bases not matched to a gene; V was cut back by 1 base and J by 8 bases. Germline lookup yields CDR1 SGHDN and CDR2 FVKESK.

The chain is built from TRBV30 and TRBJ1-4; 10 nucleotides line up with TRBD1. The CDR3 totals 14 residues. Germline V lookup: CDR1 GTSNPN, CDR2 SVGIG (reference sequence). The junction had 5 bases not matched to a gene; V was cut back by 3 bases and J by 7 bases. CDR3 nucleotide sequence: TGTGCCTGGAGGACAGGGGGCAGGGGTGAAAAACTGTTTTTT. Translating gives CAWRTGGRGEKLFF.

V usage is TRBV19 and J usage is TRBJ1-1; a possible D gene is TRBD1 (6 bases). In germline, CDR1 is LNHDA, CDR2 SQIVND (reference sequence). The CDR3 sequence is 13 residues long. V was cut by 7 bases and J by 7 bases, with 16 bases left in between. CDR3 bases: TGTGCCAGTATGTCAGGGGCGGCGGGTGAAGCTTTCTTT. It specifies CASMSGAAGEAFF.

The chain employs TRBV19 and TRBJ1-4; D unresolved. Trimming took 3 bases from V and 5 from J, leaving 16 bases between them. In germline, CDR1 is LNHDA, CDR2 SQIVND (reference sequence). This CDR3 is 16 amino acids long. CDR3 loop: CASSMGSGEWNEKLFF. As DNA, the CDR3 is TGTGCCAGTAGTATGGGCAGCGGCGAGTGGAATGAAAAACTGTTTTTT.

V and J are TRBV15 and TRBJ2-2, with D perhaps TRBD1 (6 bases). CDR3 length: 13 amino acids. The V end lost 9 bases, the J end lost 2 bases, and 10 bases lay between the germline ends. Per the germline V gene, CDR1 is LNHNV and CDR2 is YYDKDF (reference sequence). CDR3 amino acids: CATGQINTGELFF. The CDR3, as DNA: TGTGCCACAGGACAGATTAACACCGGGGAGCTGTTTTTT.

V and J are TRBV13 and TRBJ1-5; TRBD1 is a possible D gene (5 bases). V was trimmed by 1 base and J by 3 bases, leaving 13 bases between them. The CDR3 length is 16 residues. The germline gives CDR1 PRHDT, CDR2 FYEKMQ (reference sequence). This CDR3 reads CASSLDGAEPNQPQHF. The CDR3 region has the DNA TGTGCCAGCAGCTTAGATGGGGCAGAACCCAATCAGCCCCAGCATTTT. The whole variable domain, filled in from reference TRBV13 and TRBJ1-5, reads AAGVIQSPRHLIKEKRETATLKCYPIPRHDTVYWYQQGPGQDPQFLISFYEKMQSDKGSIPDRFSAQQFSDYHSELNMSSLELGDSALYFCASSLDGAEPNQPQHFGDGTRLSIL.

The chain combines TRBV6-1 with TRBJ2-5; 9 bases match TRBD2. TRBJ2-7 explains the end of the DNA better; the J call may be wrong. CDR3 length: 17 residues. Germline CDR1 and CDR2: MNHNS and SASEGT. The CDR3 loop is CASSEALPTSGVFEQYF. The CDR3 DNA follows: TGTGCCAGCAGTGAAGCGCTTCCGACTAGCGGCGTTTTCGAGCAGTACTTC.

The genes are TRBV10-1 and TRBJ1-2; 8 bases match TRBD1. With V trimmed by 6 bases and J by 8 bases, 8 bases remained unmatched. The V gene's germline CDR1 is WNHNN and CDR2 SYGVQD (reference sequence). The CDR3 is 13 residues long. The CDR3: CASSPDRGGGYTF. The CDR3 coding sequence is TGCGCCAGCAGCCCTGACAGGGGAGGAGGCTACACCTTC.

V gene TRBV9 combines with J gene TRBJ2-5; D gene unclear. The DNA end is a closer match to TRBJ2-7, so the J assignment may be wrong. The germline CDR1 and CDR2 sequences are SGDLS and YYNGEE. CDR3 length equals 12 residues. CDR3 DNA: TGTGCCAGCAGCAGACTCGAAGGCGAGCAGTACTTC. As protein: CASSRLEGEQYF.